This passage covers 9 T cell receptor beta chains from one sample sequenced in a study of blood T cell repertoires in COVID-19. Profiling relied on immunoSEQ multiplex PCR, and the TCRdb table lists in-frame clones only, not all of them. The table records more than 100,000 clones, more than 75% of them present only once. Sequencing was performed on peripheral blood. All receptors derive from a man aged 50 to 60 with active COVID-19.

CDR3 residues: CASSLPQETQYF. DNA of the CDR3: TGCGCCAGCAGCCTACCCCAAGAGACCCAGTACTTC. The V call is TRBV5-1, the J call TRBJ2-5; D is uncertain. The CDR3 has 12 amino acids. The germline V gene has CDR1 SGHRS and CDR2 YFSETQ. Trimming cost V 4 bases and J 1 base, with 5 bases left between them. Complete variable domain (other parts from reference TRBV5-1 and TRBJ2-5): KAGVTQTPRYLIKTRGQQVTLSCSPISGHRSVSWYQQTPGQGLQFLFEYFSETQRNKGNFPGRFSGRQFSNSRSEMNVSTLELGDSALYLCASSLPQETQYFGPGTRLLVL.

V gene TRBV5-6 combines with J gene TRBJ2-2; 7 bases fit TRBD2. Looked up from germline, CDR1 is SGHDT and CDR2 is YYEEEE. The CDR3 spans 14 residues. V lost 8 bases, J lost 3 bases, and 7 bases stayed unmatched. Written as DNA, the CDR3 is TGTGCCAGTAGAAGCGGGGCCTACACCGGGGAGCTGTTTTTT. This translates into CASRSGAYTGELFF.

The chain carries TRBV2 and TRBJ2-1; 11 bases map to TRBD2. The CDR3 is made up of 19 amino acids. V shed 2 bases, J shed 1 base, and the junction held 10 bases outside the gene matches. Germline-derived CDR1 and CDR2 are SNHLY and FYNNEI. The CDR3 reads CASSEPRLAGTGSYNEQFF. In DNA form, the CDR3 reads TGTGCCAGCAGTGAACCACGACTAGCGGGGACAGGGTCCTACAATGAGCAGTTCTTC.

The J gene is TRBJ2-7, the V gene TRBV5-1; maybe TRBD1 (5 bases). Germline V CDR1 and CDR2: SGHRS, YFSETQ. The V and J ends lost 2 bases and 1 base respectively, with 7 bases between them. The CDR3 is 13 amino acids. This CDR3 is CASSFDSSYEQYF. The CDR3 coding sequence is TGCGCCAGCAGCTTCGACAGTTCCTACGAGCAGTACTTC.

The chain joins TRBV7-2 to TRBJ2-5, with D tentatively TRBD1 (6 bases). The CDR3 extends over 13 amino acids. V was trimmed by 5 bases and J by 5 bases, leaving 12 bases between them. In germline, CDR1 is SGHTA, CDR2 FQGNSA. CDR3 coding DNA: TGTGCCAGCAGCCGAGACAGGACGGAGACCCAGTACTTC. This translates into CASSRDRTETQYF.

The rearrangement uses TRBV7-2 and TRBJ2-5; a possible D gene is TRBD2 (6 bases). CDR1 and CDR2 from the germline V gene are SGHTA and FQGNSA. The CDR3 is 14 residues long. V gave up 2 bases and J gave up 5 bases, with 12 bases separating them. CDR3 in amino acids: CASSLWGDWETQYF. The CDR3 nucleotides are TGTGCCAGCAGCTTATGGGGGGACTGGGAGACCCAGTACTTC.

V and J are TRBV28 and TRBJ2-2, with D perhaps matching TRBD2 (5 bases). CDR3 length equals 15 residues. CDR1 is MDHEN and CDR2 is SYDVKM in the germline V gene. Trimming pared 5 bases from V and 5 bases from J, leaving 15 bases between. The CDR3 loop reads CASSEEYSGTGELFF. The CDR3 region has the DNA TGTGCCAGCAGTGAGGAATACTCGGGGACCGGGGAGCTGTTTTTT.

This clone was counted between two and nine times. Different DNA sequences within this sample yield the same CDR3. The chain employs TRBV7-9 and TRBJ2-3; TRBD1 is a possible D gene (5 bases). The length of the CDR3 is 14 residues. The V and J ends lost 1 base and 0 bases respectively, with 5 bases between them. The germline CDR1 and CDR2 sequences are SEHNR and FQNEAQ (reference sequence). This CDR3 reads CASSLEGSTDTQYF. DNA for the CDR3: TGTGCCAGCAGCTTAGAGGGGAGCACAGATACGCAGTATTTT.

CDR3 coding DNA: TGCGCCAGCAGCTACTCCGGGACAGGGAATTCACCCCTCCACTTT. Amino acids: CASSYSGTGNSPLHF. This chain uses TRBV5-1 with TRBJ1-6; 9 bases are shared with TRBD1. In germline, CDR1 is SGHRS, CDR2 YFSETQ. With 3 bases clipped from V and 7 bases from J, the junction kept 5 bases outside the gene matches. The CDR3 sequence is 15 residues long. Filled out from reference TRBV5-1 and TRBJ1-6, the complete variable domain reads KAGVTQTPRYLIKTRGQQVTLSCSPISGHRSVSWYQQTPGQGLQFLFEYFSETQRNKGNFPGRFSGRQFSNSRSEMNVSTLELGDSALYLCASSYSGTGNSPLHFGNGTRLTVT.